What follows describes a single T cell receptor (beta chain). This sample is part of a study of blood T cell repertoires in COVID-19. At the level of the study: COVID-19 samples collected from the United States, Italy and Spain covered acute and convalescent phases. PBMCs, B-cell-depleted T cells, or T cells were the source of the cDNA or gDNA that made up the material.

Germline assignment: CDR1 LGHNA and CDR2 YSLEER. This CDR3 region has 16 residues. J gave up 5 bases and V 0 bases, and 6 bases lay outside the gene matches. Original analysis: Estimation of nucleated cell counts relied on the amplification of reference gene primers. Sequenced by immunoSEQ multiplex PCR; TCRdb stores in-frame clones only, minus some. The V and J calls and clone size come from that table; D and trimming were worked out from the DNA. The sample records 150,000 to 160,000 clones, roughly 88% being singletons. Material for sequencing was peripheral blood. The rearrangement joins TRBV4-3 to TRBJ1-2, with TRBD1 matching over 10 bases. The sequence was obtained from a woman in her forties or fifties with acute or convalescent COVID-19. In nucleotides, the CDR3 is TGCGCCAGCAGCCAAGACCGACAGGGGGCGTATTATGGCTACACCTTC. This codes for CASSQDRQGAYYGYTF.